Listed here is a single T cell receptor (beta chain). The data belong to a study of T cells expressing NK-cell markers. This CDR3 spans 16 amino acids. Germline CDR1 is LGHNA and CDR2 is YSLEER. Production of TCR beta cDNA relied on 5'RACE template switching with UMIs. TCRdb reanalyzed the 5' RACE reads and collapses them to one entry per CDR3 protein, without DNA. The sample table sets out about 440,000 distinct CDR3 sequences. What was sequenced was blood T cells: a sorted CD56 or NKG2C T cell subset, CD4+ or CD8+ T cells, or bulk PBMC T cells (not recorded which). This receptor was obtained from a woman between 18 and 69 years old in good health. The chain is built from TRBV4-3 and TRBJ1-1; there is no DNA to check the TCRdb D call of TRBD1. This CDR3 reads CASSQDPTVKYTEAFF.